The clone carrying this TCR beta chain has more than one count but fewer than ten. Its matching antigen is unknown. The CDR3 covers 13 residues. The germline V gene encodes CDR1 SNHLY and CDR2 FYNNEI. With 4 bases removed from V and 9 bases from J, the gap between germline ends came to 15 bases. The data were obtained in a study of blood T cells in healthy people across ages. Study in general: Through template switching, about one barcoded beta molecule was captured per two T cells, as measured in model experiments. The study, taken as a whole, reports: TCR beta diversity was tightly associated with the proportion of naive T cells.

Using a J-beta primer mix together with a sample-barcoded 5' primer, a second PCR was run for roughly 7 to 11 cycles. Researchers report that each sample yielded at least 2.5 million CDR3-containing paired-end reads. In TCRdb, the 5' RACE reads were re-called with MiXCR into one record per CDR3 protein. Among about 650,000 distinct CDR3 sequences listed, approximately 30% were seen once. The sequencing sample was made of blood. V gene TRBV2 combines with J gene TRBJ1-2; no firm D call. The TCR was taken from a woman of 80 years or more in good health. In DNA, the CDR3 is TGTGCCAGCAGTGTCGAGGGTATCGAGAGCTACACCTTC. Its translation: CASSVEGIESYTF.